Here is one TCR beta chain with its context. Its antigen remains unknown. The entry originates in a study of OX40 agonist ivuxolimab in advanced cancers. Overall study findings and caveats: Clonal expansion from baseline to week 6 occurred in both CD4+ and CD8+ T cells.

Generated by immunoSEQ multiplex PCR, the TCRdb table keeps only in-frame clones and is missing some. The data contain approximately 76,000 clones, 85% to 90% of them singletons. The clonotype originates from an adult with an advanced solid tumor such as melanoma, head and neck, liver or kidney cancer. The source material was CD4+ or CD8+ T cells sorted from blood, sampled in a trial of the OX40 agonist ivuxolimab.

The CDR3 is CASSLRGPYSYEQYF. For the CDR3, the DNA is TGTGCCAGCAGCTTAAGGGGGCCGTACTCCTACGAGCAGTACTTC. The rearrangement links TRBV11-3 to TRBJ2-7, with 7 bases aligning to TRBD1. There are 15 residues in the CDR3. CDR1 SGHNT and CDR2 YENEEA come from the germline V gene. V shed 2 bases and J 0 bases; nucleotides not matched to a gene: 4.